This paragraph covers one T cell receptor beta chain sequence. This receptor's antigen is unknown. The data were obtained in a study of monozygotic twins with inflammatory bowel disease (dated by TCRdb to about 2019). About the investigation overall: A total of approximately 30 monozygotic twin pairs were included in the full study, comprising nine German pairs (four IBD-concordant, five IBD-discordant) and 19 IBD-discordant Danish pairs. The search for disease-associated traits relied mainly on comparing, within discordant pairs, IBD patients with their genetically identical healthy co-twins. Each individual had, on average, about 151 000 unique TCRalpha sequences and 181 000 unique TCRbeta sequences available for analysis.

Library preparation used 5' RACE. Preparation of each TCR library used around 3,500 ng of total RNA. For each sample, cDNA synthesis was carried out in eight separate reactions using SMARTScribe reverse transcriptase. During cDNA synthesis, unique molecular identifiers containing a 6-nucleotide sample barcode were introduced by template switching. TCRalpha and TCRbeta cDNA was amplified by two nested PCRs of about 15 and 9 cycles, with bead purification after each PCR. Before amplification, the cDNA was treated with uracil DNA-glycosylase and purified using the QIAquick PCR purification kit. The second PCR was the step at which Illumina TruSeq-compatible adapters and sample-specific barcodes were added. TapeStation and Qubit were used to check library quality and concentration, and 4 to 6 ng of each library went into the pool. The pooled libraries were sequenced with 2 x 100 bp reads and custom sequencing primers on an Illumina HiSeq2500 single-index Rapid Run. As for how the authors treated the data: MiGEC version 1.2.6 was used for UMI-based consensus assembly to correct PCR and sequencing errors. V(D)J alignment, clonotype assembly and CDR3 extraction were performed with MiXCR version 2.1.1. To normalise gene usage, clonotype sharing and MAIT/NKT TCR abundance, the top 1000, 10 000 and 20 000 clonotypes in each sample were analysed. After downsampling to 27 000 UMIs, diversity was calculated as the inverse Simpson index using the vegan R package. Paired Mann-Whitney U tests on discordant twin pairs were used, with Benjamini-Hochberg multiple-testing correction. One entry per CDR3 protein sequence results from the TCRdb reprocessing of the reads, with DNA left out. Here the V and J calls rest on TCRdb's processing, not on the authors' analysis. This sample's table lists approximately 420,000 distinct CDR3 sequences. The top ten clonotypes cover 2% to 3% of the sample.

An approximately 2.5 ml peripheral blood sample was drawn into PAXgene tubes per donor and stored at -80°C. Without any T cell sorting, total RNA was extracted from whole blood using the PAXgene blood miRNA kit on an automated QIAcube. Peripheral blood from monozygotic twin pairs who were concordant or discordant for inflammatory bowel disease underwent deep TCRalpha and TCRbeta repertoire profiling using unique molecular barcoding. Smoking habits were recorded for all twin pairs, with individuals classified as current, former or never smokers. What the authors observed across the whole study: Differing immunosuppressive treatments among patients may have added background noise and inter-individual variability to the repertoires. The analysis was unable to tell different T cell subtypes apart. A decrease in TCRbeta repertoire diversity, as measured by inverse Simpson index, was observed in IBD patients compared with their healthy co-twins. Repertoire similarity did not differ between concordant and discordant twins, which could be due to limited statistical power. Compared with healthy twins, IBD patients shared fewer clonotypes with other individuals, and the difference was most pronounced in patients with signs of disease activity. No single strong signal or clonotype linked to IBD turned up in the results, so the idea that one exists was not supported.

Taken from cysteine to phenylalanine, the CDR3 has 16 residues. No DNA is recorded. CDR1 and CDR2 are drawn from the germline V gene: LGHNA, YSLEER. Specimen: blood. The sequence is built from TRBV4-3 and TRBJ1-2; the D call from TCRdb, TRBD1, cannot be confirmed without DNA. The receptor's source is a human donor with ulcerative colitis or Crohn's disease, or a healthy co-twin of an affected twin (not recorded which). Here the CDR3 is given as CASSLKRDGTNYGYTF.